This is a list of T cell receptor beta chains from one sample in a study of beta chain features in type 1 diabetes. Sequenced by immunoSEQ multiplex PCR; TCRdb stores in-frame clones only, minus some. The profile shows more than 250,000 clones, around 20% of them singletons. The specimen was naive CD4+ T cells from blood. The origin of the receptors is a woman aged 40 to 50 with type 1 diabetes. Each CDR3 is given with its conserved first and last residue. Fields, in order: clone size, CDR3 length, D gene, V gene, J gene, CDR3 protein, CDR3 DNA. The D gene is left open where the match is weak. Size tells how often a clone was seen (once, few, many) or the class of an expanded clone, and some rows leave it out.

>NA|12|NA|TRBV7-2|TRBJ2-1
CASSFIGNEQFF
TGTGCCAGCAGCTTTATCGGGAATGAGCAGTTCTTC
>NA|10|NA|TRBV20-1|TRBJ1-2
CSAPGGGYTF
TGCAGTGCGCCTGGGGGCGGCTACACCTTC
>NA|13|NA|TRBV7-9|TRBJ1-2
CASSFRGNYGYTF
TGTGCCAGCAGCTTTAGGGGAAACTATGGCTACACCTTC
>few|13|NA|TRBV27|TRBJ2-4
CATSRQNKNIQYF
TGTGCCACCAGCCGACAGAACAAAAACATTCAGTACTTC
>NA|13|NA|TRBV4-2|TRBJ1-5
CASSLGENQPQHF
TGTGCCAGCAGCCTTGGAGAAAATCAGCCCCAGCATTTT
>few|12|NA|TRBV25-1|TRBJ1-2
CASSTDSYGYTF
TGTGCCAGCAGTACGGACAGCTATGGCTACACCTTC
>NA|15|TRBD1|TRBV5-4|TRBJ2-3
CASSLGTGGQDTQYF
TGTGCCAGCAGCTTGGGAACAGGGGGGCAAGATACGCAGTATTTT
>few|16|NA|TRBV9|TRBJ2-1
CASSVTGTAPNNEQFF
TGTGCCAGCAGCGTTACCGGGACTGCCCCTAACAATGAGCAGTTCTTC
>few|13|TRBD1|TRBV10-3|TRBJ1-1
CATATGMNTEAFF
TGTGCCACGGCGACAGGGATGAACACTGAAGCTTTCTTT
>NA|16|NA|TRBV5-6|TRBJ2-3
CASSLTRGLGTDTQYF
TGTGCCAGCAGCTTGACGCGGGGTCTGGGGACAGATACGCAGTATTTT
>NA|15|NA|TRBV7-6|TRBJ2-1
CASSPGTNSYNEQFF
TGTGCCAGCAGCCCCGGGACAAACTCCTACAATGAGCAGTTCTTC
>NA|14|TRBD1|TRBV19|TRBJ1-1
CASSIAHRGAEAFF
TGTGCCAGTAGTATAGCGCACAGGGGCGCTGAAGCTTTCTTT
>NA|15|TRBD1|TRBV2|TRBJ2-6
CASKGQPSGANVLTF
TGTGCCAGCAAGGGACAGCCTTCCGGGGCCAACGTCCTGACTTTC
>few|15|NA|TRBV4-3|TRBJ2-1
CASSQEASWGNEQFF
TGCGCCAGCAGCCAAGAGGCTAGCTGGGGTAATGAGCAGTTCTTC
>few|15|NA|TRBV7-9|TRBJ1-1
CASSLYGPTQGRAFF
TGTGCCAGCAGCTTATACGGGCCTACCCAGGGGAGAGCTTTCTTT
>NA|12|NA|TRBV29-1|TRBJ2-5
CSVIQGGETQYF
TGCAGCGTTATACAGGGAGGGGAGACCCAGTACTTC
>few|15|TRBD2|TRBV7-2|TRBJ2-1
CASSRLAGGHNEQFF
TGTGCCAGCAGCCGACTAGCGGGGGGGCATAATGAGCAGTTCTTC
>NA|12|NA|TRBV28|TRBJ2-7
CASSTGDYEQYF
TGTGCCAGCAGTACGGGAGACTACGAGCAGTACTTC
>NA|15|NA|TRBV6-5|TRBJ1-4
CASSPRSQTNEKLFF
TGTGCCAGCAGCCCTAGGAGTCAAACTAATGAAAAACTGTTTTTT
>few|18|TRBD1|TRBV7-9|TRBJ2-1
CASSPSPFDRGGSDEQFF
TGTGCCAGCAGCCCCTCTCCTTTCGACAGGGGAGGATCAGATGAGCAGTTCTTC
>few|15|NA|TRBV12-5|TRBJ1-1
CASGQSWAGDTEAFF
TGTGCTAGTGGTCAATCTTGGGCTGGTGACACTGAAGCTTTCTTT
>NA|12|NA|TRBV7-2|TRBJ2-3
CASSRQADTQYF
TGTGCCAGCAGCCGACAGGCAGATACGCAGTATTTT
>few|13|NA|TRBV28|TRBJ1-2
CASKTAEIYGYTF
TGTGCCAGCAAGACAGCCGAGATCTATGGCTACACCTTC
>NA|13|NA|TRBV6-6|TRBJ2-5
CASRFPGEETQYF
TGTGCCAGCAGATTTCCGGGGGAAGAGACCCAGTACTTC
>few|14|TRBD1|TRBV9|TRBJ1-2
CASSLRDRWHGYTF
TGTGCCAGCAGCCTACGGGACAGGTGGCATGGCTACACCTTC
>few|15|NA|TRBV18|TRBJ2-5
CASSPSTEAWETQYF
TGTGCCAGCTCACCATCTACGGAGGCGTGGGAGACCCAGTACTTC
>NA|14|NA|TRBV18|TRBJ1-1
CASSIAGRNTEAFF
TGTGCCAGCTCAATCGCAGGAAGGAACACTGAAGCTTTCTTT
>NA|15|NA|TRBV7-9|TRBJ2-5
CASSLGTGREETQYF
TGTGCCAGCAGCTTAGGGACAGGGAGGGAAGAGACCCAGTACTTC
>NA|13|NA|TRBV7-2|TRBJ1-1
CASSLRMNTEAFF
TGTGCCAGCAGCTTGCGGATGAACACTGAAGCTTTCTTT
>few|13|TRBD1|TRBV29-1|TRBJ1-1
CSESDRANTEAFF
TGCAGCGAGTCCGACAGGGCGAACACTGAAGCTTTCTTT
>NA|15|NA|TRBV4-3|TRBJ1-2
CASSQESYGNYGYTF
TGCGCCAGCAGCCAAGAATCGTACGGTAACTATGGCTACACCTTC
>NA|12|NA|TRBV10-3|TRBJ1-5
CAISQGNQPQHF
TGTGCCATCAGTCAGGGGAATCAGCCCCAGCATTTT
>NA|15|TRBD2|TRBV2|TRBJ2-1
CASSVALAGGHEQFF
TGTGCCAGCAGTGTGGCGCTAGCGGGAGGCCATGAGCAGTTCTTC
>NA|13|NA|TRBV15|TRBJ2-2
CATSWRPTGELFF
TGTGCCACCAGCTGGCGGCCCACCGGGGAGCTGTTTTTT
>few|15|NA|TRBV7-9|TRBJ1-2
CASSSFSGSGYGYTF
TGTGCCAGCAGCTCTTTTTCCGGCTCGGGCTATGGCTACACCTTC
>NA|16|NA|TRBV4-3|TRBJ2-7
CASSQDLPKGGYEQYF
TGCGCCAGCAGCCAAGACCTTCCCAAAGGAGGCTACGAGCAGTACTTC
>NA|13|TRBD2|TRBV2|TRBJ2-1
CASSVGLDNEQFF
TGTGCCAGCAGCGTGGGACTAGACAATGAGCAGTTCTTC
>NA|15|TRBD1|TRBV7-3|TRBJ1-6
CASSLGDRGNSPLHF
TGTGCCAGCAGCTTAGGGGACAGGGGTAATTCACCCCTCCACTTT
>NA|15|NA|TRBV9|TRBJ2-4
CASSVDGYAKNIQYF
TGTGCCAGCAGCGTAGACGGGTACGCCAAAAACATTCAGTACTTC
>NA|15|NA|TRBV11-2|TRBJ2-3
CASSFSLGSTDTQYF
TGTGCCAGCAGCTTTAGCCTCGGGTCCACAGATACGCAGTATTTT
>NA|15|TRBD1|TRBV7-7|TRBJ2-5
CASSLGAGGGETQYF
TGTGCTAGCAGCTTAGGAGCAGGGGGCGGGGAGACCCAGTACTTC
>NA|17|TRBD1|TRBV28|TRBJ1-2
CASSTGQALGIGYGYTF
TGTGCCAGCAGCACGGGACAGGCACTTGGGATTGGCTATGGCTACACCTTC
>NA|13|NA|TRBV5-4|TRBJ1-2
CASTTETAYGYTF
TGTGCCAGCACCACAGAGACAGCCTATGGCTACACCTTC
>NA|15|NA|TRBV15|TRBJ2-7
CATSRDRLAPNEQYF
TGTGCCACCAGCAGAGATAGGCTAGCCCCAAACGAGCAGTACTTC
>NA|18|TRBD2|TRBV27|TRBJ2-1
CASSSPGLAGRSYNEQFF
TGTGCCAGCAGTTCTCCGGGACTAGCGGGCCGCTCCTACAATGAGCAGTTCTTC
>NA|15|NA|TRBV7-9|TRBJ1-6
CASSPSGDYNSPLHF
TGTGCCAGCAGCCCAAGCGGGGACTATAATTCACCCCTCCACTTT
>NA|14|NA|TRBV7-9|TRBJ2-5
CASSLAWRQETQYF
TGTGCCAGCAGCTTAGCGTGGAGGCAAGAGACCCAGTACTTC